The source of this T cell receptor beta chain is a study of molecular identifiers for immune sequencing clone quantification. Findings and limits, study-wide: Over 99% of CMV-specific effector molecules, but under 1% of naive ones, were in clones above 20 copies.

Libraries of bulk TCR were made by previously described methods (with listed TCR primers). TCRdb reanalysed the PCR reads using MiXCR and keeps one entry per CDR3 protein. The table has approximately 590,000 distinct CDR3 sequences, 25% seen once; the top ten hold roughly 0.83%. This clonotype was seen only once. Its matching antigen is unknown. Just one base apart from a much larger clone, this may be a read error. The CDR3 runs to 15 residues. CDR1 is MDHEN and CDR2 is SYDVKM in the germline V gene. The receptor comes from a human donor in good health. Some libraries in this study had Jurkat cell RNA spiked in. Sequencing was done on a sample of naive CD8+ T cells from blood, with Jurkat cell RNA spiked in. Subset here: FACS-sorted CD8+CD4-CCR7+CD45RA+ naive T cells. The chain carries TRBV28 and TRBJ2-3; 11 nucleotides line up with TRBD2. CDR3 in DNA: TGTGCCAGCAGGCCAACTAGCGGGAGCACAGGTACGCAGTATTTT. It encodes CASRPTSGSTGTQYF.